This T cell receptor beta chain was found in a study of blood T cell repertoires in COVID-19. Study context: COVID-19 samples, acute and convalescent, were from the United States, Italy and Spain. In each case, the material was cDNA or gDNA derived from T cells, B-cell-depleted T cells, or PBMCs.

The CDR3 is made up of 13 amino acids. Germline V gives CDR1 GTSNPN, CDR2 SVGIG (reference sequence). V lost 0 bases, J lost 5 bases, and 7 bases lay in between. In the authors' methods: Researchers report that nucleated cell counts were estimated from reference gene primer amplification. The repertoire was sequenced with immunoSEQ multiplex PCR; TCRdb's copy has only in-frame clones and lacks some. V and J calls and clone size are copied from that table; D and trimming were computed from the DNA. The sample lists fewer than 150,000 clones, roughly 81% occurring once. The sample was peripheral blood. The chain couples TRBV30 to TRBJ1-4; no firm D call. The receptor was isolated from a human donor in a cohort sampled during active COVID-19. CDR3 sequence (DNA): TGTGCCTGGAGTGTTTTCATCAATGAAAAACTGTTTTTT. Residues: CAWSVFINEKLFF.